The 20 T cell receptor beta chains reported below all come from one sample, sequenced in a study of T cell changes during pregnancy in multiple sclerosis (dated by TCRdb to between 2018 and 2021). The library was generated by the immunoSEQ multiplex PCR assay. The source is immuneACCESS, and TCRdb retained only in-frame sequences with V and J called. Part of the clones is not carried over; for the studies checked, unresolved V genes explain less than half of this, and the remainder is unexplained. Recorded for this sample are nearly 40,000 clones; around 92% of them occurred a single time. Around 0.8% of the sample goes to the ten largest clones. Sequencing was performed on CD4+ T cells from peripheral blood mononuclear cells, taken in the third trimester of pregnancy. The receptors derive from a female donor with multiple sclerosis, enrolled in a pregnancy study.

The rearrangement uses TRBV27 and TRBJ2-3, with D perhaps TRBD2 (5 bases). Germline lookup yields CDR1 MNHEY and CDR2 SMNVEV (reference sequence). The CDR3 runs to 16 residues. Trimming left V 0 bases short and J 1 base short, with 11 bases between. Written as DNA, the CDR3 is TGTGCCAGCAGTTTATCTCCCGGGATTGGCACAGATACGCAGTATTTT. It yields the protein CASSLSPGIGTDTQYF.

The V gene is TRBV2, the J gene TRBJ2-6; possibly TRBD2 for D (5 bases). V was cut by 7 bases and J by 0 bases, with 7 bases left in between. Germline V gene data show CDR1 as SNHLY and CDR2 as FYNNEI. The length of the CDR3 is 14 residues. The CDR3 loop reads CASMRDSGANVLTF. The CDR3 nucleotides are TGTGCCAGCATGAGGGACTCTGGGGCCAACGTCCTGACTTTC.

The V gene is TRBV5-1, the J gene TRBJ2-7, with 13 bases fitting TRBD2. The CDR3 spans 15 residues. Per the germline V gene, CDR1 is SGHRS and CDR2 is YFSETQ. V shed 1 base and J 6 bases; nucleotides not matched to a gene: 4. CDR3 loop: CASSLIGTSGTEQYF. In DNA form, the CDR3 reads TGCGCCAGCAGCTTGATAGGGACTAGCGGGACCGAGCAGTACTTC.

The rearrangement uses TRBV7-2 and TRBJ1-3, with D possibly TRBD1 on 6 matching bases. The V end was cut by 5 bases, the J end by 1 base, with 21 bases between. This CDR3 region has 18 residues. The V gene's germline CDR1 is SGHTA and CDR2 FQGNSA. The CDR3 DNA is TGTGCCAGCAGCCAAGCGCCTTCAGGGGTAGGGTCTGGAAACACCATATATTTT. The encoded protein is CASSQAPSGVGSGNTIYF.

The chain combines TRBV11-3 with TRBJ2-5; 12 nucleotides align to TRBD1. CDR1 and CDR2 from the germline V gene are SGHNT and YENEEA. V was clipped by 1 base and J by 5 bases; unmatched bases: 8. The CDR3 sequence is 17 residues long. CDR3 in amino acids: CASSLVTGDRGLETQYF. The CDR3 DNA reads as TGTGCCAGCAGCTTAGTTACCGGGGACAGGGGGCTGGAGACCCAGTACTTC.

The CDR3 coding sequence is TGCAGCGTCGCTGCGGGAATGGGCACAGATACGCAGTATTTT. Protein sequence: CSVAAGMGTDTQYF. The rearrangement joins TRBV29-1 to TRBJ2-3, with D tentatively TRBD2 (6 bases). This CDR3 has 14 amino acids. Looked up from germline, CDR1 is SQVTM and CDR2 is ANQGSEA. V dropped 6 bases and J dropped 1 base, with 14 bases sitting between them.

The sample holds a few counts of this clone. The V call is TRBV7-2, the J call TRBJ1-1; 9 nucleotides align to TRBD1. CDR1 is SGHTA, CDR2 FQGNSA, per germline. The junction had 5 bases not matched to a gene; V was cut back by 4 bases and J by 5 bases. The CDR3 contains 14 residues. DNA for the CDR3: TGTGCCAGCAGCTCAGGGACAGGGAGTACTGAAGCTTTCTTT. Translation gives CASSSGTGSTEAFF.

The rearrangement joins TRBV28 to TRBJ2-7, with D perhaps matching TRBD1 (5 bases). The V and J ends lost 5 bases and 0 bases respectively, with 8 bases between them. CDR1 is MDHEN, CDR2 SYDVKM, per germline. This CDR3 spans 13 amino acids. The CDR3 DNA reads as TGTGCCAGCAGTCACAGGTACTCCTACGAGCAGTACTTC. As protein: CASSHRYSYEQYF.

The chain employs TRBV5-1 and TRBJ1-1, with a weak D call TRBD1 (6 bases). Germline V gives CDR1 SGHRS, CDR2 YFSETQ. The V gene lost 0 bases and the J gene lost 0 bases, with 12 bases spanning the gap. The CDR3 is 16 residues long. CDR3 sequence reads: CASSLEPRGMNTEAFF. The CDR3 DNA reads TGCGCCAGCAGCTTGGAACCCAGGGGCATGAACACTGAAGCTTTCTTT.

This clone was counted a few times. The chain recombines TRBV7-2 with TRBJ1-2; D may be TRBD1 (5 bases). The germline gives CDR1 SGHTA, CDR2 FQGNSA. V lost 7 bases, J lost 5 bases, and 11 bases lay in between. The CDR3 totals 12 residues. This CDR3 reads CASTGGGYGYTF. The CDR3 DNA reads TGTGCCAGCACGGGGGGAGGGTATGGCTACACCTTC.

The chain combines TRBV2 with TRBJ2-3, with D perhaps TRBD2 (5 bases). Germline loops: CDR1 SNHLY, CDR2 FYNNEI. Between the trimmed V and J ends, which lost 5 bases and 4 bases, there was a span of 7 bases. CDR3 length: 12 residues. The CDR3 DNA reads TGTGCCAGCAGTAGGGAGTCAGATACGCAGTATTTT. Its protein is CASSRESDTQYF.

The chain combines TRBV2 with TRBJ2-2, with 10 bases aligning to TRBD2. The CDR3 extends over 18 amino acids. The V segment lost 7 bases and the J segment 4 bases; nucleotides outside the gene matches: 15. Germline CDR1 is SNHLY and CDR2 is FYNNEI. DNA of the CDR3: TGTGCCAGCATCTTTCGAGCGGGAGGGCCTGCTGGCACCGGGGAGCTGTTTTTT. Its translation is CASIFRAGGPAGTGELFF.

This clone was seen only once. V and J are TRBV30 and TRBJ1-4; D might be TRBD1 (5 bases). Germline V gene data show CDR1 as GTSNPN and CDR2 as SVGIG (reference sequence). V lost 1 base to trimming and J lost 3 bases, with 27 bases between them. The CDR3 sequence is 20 residues long. DNA for the CDR3: TGTGCCTGGAGTGGGGGGTTAGGCAGAGGGAGGGGTGCGGCTAATGAAAAACTGTTTTTT. The encoded protein is CAWSGGLGRGRGAANEKLFF.

The V gene is TRBV13, the J gene TRBJ2-7, with a weak D call TRBD1 (6 bases). The V and J ends lost 4 bases and 2 bases respectively, with 18 bases between them. The germline V gene has CDR1 PRHDT and CDR2 FYEKMQ (reference sequence). This CDR3 region has 16 residues. CDR3 sequence (DNA): TGTGCCAGCAGCTATCAACCACAGGGAACGACCTACGAGCAGTACTTC. It is translated as CASSYQPQGTTYEQYF.

This clone has more than one count but fewer than ten. The J gene is TRBJ1-1, the V gene TRBV29-1, with 7 bases matching TRBD1. The CDR3 is made up of 13 amino acids. After removal of 3 bases from V and 2 bases from J, the junction contained 3 bases not matched to a gene. CDR1 and CDR2 (germline): SQVTM, ANQGSEA. CDR3 sequence reads: CSVDRGTNTEAFF. The CDR3 bases are TGCAGCGTTGACAGGGGGACAAACACTGAAGCTTTCTTT.

V and J are TRBV5-1 and TRBJ2-3, with TRBD2 identical over 10 bases. This CDR3 is 18 amino acids long. Germline CDR1 and CDR2: SGHRS and YFSETQ. V gave up 0 bases and J gave up 1 base; unmatched junction bases: 8. The CDR3 loop is CASSLAPSGSSGTDTQYF. The CDR3 DNA reads TGCGCCAGCAGCTTGGCCCCTAGCGGGAGTTCGGGCACAGATACGCAGTATTTT.

This clone was seen only once. The rearrangement links TRBV10-3 to TRBJ1-5, with TRBD1 identical over 7 bases. V dropped 3 bases and J dropped 6; count of bases not matched to a gene: 8. The CDR3 has 15 residues. Germline loops: CDR1 ENHRY, CDR2 SYGVKD. CDR3 DNA sequence: TGTGCCATCAGTGAACGGAGGGGGCAAGGTCAGCCCCAGCATTTT. It specifies CAISERRGQGQPQHF.

The rearrangement uses TRBV27 and TRBJ2-7; weak D call: TRBD1 (5 bases). Germline CDR1 reads MNHEY; CDR2 reads SMNVEV (reference sequence). V lost 2 bases and J 7 bases, leaving 12 bases between the germline ends. The CDR3 extends over 13 amino acids. CDR3 sequence reads: CASSLALPGEQYF. The CDR3 DNA sequence: TGTGCCAGCAGTTTAGCATTACCAGGGGAGCAGTACTTC.

The rearrangement uses TRBV9 and TRBJ1-2; D possibly corresponds to TRBD1 (5 bases). CDR1 and CDR2 (germline): SGDLS, YYNGEE. The CDR3 sequence is 13 residues long. The V end was cut by 3 bases, the J end by 8 bases, with 14 bases between. Written as DNA, the CDR3 is TGTGCCAGCAGCGGGGGAGGGGCGCGGGGCTACACCTTC. This gives the protein CASSGGGARGYTF.

The chain joins TRBV5-8 to TRBJ1-5; the match to TRBD1 covers 7 bases. The CDR3 covers 14 residues. Germline V gene sequence: CDR1 SGHTS, CDR2 YDEGEE. Losses at the gene ends were 6 bases for V and 5 bases for J; bases not matched to a gene: 8. The CDR3 is CASTDRSQDQPQHF. The DNA for the CDR3 is TGTGCCAGCACGGACAGGTCCCAGGATCAGCCCCAGCATTTT.